This record concerns one TCR beta chain sequence. The antigen is unknown. Then a second PCR, running roughly 7 to 11 cycles, was carried out with a sample-barcoded 5' primer and a J-beta primer mix. Each cDNA molecule, via a template-switch adaptor with 12 random nucleotides, was tagged. TCRdb recomputed calls from the 5' RACE reads with MiXCR, one row per CDR3 protein. The sample lists some 640,000 distinct CDR3 sequences; about 30% were seen once. The V gene lost 4 bases and the J gene lost 2 bases, with 15 bases spanning the gap. Germline CDR1 and CDR2: SGDLS and YYNGEE. The CDR3 has 15 residues. This entry is derived from a study of blood T cells in healthy people across ages. Study overall: Template switching retrieved approximately one barcoded beta molecule for each two T cells.

Study-level findings and limits: Older individuals had lower TCR beta diversity per million T cells (the decline was roughly linear).

Sequenced: blood. The TCR sequence derives from a woman older than 75 in good health. V and J are TRBV9 and TRBJ1-2, with a tentative D call TRBD1 (6 bases). CDR3 in amino acids: CASSPRGLQNYGYTF. CDR3 bases: TGTGCCAGCAGCCCAAGGGGGTTGCAGAACTATGGCTACACCTTC.